This T cell receptor beta chain was obtained from a study of blood T cell repertoires in COVID-19. Study context: Donors in the United States, Italy and Spain gave samples during acute or convalescent COVID-19. T cells, B-cell-depleted T cells, or PBMCs supplied cDNA or gDNA.

Germline CDR1 reads SGHNT; CDR2 reads YENEEA. The ends lost 8 bases at V and 3 bases at J; junction bases unmatched: 9. This CDR3 comprises 15 residues. Profiled with immunoSEQ multiplex PCR; TCRdb holds only in-frame clones, not every one. The data show approximately 63,000 clones, with roughly 89% seen just once and approximately 1.2% held by the top ten. Sequences were obtained from peripheral blood. This chain uses TRBV11-3 with TRBJ2-2, with 7 bases matching TRBD2. This TCR derives from a woman at least 80 years old with acute or convalescent COVID-19. CDR3: CASAWGGGDTGELFF. The CDR3 DNA is TGTGCCAGCGCCTGGGGCGGGGGAGACACCGGGGAGCTGTTTTTT.